Below are 18 T cell receptor beta chains sequenced from a single sample in a study of technical replicates of blood from four donors. The repertoire was sequenced with immunoSEQ multiplex PCR; TCRdb's copy has only in-frame clones and lacks some. The sample contains under 70,000 clones, roughly nine tenths of which appear only once. The specimen sequenced was PBMCs. Every receptor here comes from a human donor in good health. Some clones in this sample may be carry-over from other donors' samples.

The chain is built from TRBV5-1 and TRBJ1-4, with 8 bases matching TRBD1. This CDR3 spans 15 amino acids. Losses at the gene ends were 0 bases for V and 5 bases for J; bases not matched to a gene: 3. Germline CDR1 is SGHRS and CDR2 is YFSETQ. The CDR3 is CASSLGDRMNEKLFF. The CDR3 bases are TGCGCCAGCAGCTTGGGGGACAGGATGAATGAAAAACTGTTTTTT.

The rearrangement links TRBV6-4 to TRBJ2-1; D is perhaps TRBD2 (6 bases). Germline loops: CDR1 MRHNA, CDR2 SNTAGT. The CDR3 is 13 residues long. Trimming cost V 5 bases and J 5 bases, with 10 bases left between them. The CDR3 sequence: CASSPGLNNEQFF. The CDR3 DNA follows: TGTGCCAGCAGTCCGGGACTCAACAATGAGCAGTTCTTC.

The count of this clone is one. V usage is TRBV6-5 and J usage is TRBJ2-5, with TRBD2 matching over 8 bases. Germline V gives CDR1 MNHEY, CDR2 SVGAGI. Trimming removed 2 bases from V and 5 bases from J; junction bases left unmatched: 7. The CDR3 totals 15 residues. The DNA of the CDR3 is TGTGCCAGCAGTTACCGCGAGTCGGGGGGGGAGACCCAGTACTTC. Translation gives CASSYRESGGETQYF.

The chain couples TRBV7-2 to TRBJ2-3; TRBD2 matches at 10 bases. Per the germline V gene, CDR1 is SGHTA and CDR2 is FQGNSA. The CDR3 sequence is 17 residues long. Trimming took 4 bases from V and 3 from J; bases not matched to a gene: 10. Written as DNA, the CDR3 is TGTGCCAGCAGCTCAGATCGAGCGGGGGGGGTTACAGATACGCAGTATTTT. Protein product: CASSSDRAGGVTDTQYF.

The rearrangement uses TRBV7-3 and TRBJ2-1, with 13 positions matching TRBD2. V trimming: 5 bases; J trimming: 9 bases; junction bases outside the gene matches: 7. Looked up from germline, CDR1 is SGHTA and CDR2 is FQGTGA. This CDR3 spans 15 amino acids. CDR3 sequence: CASSPTSGGAPEQFF. CDR3 DNA: TGTGCCAGCAGCCCTACTAGCGGGGGGGCCCCTGAGCAGTTCTTC. Drawing the rest from reference TRBV7-3 and TRBJ2-1, the complete variable domain is GAGVSQTPSNKVTEKGKYVELRCDPISGHTALYWYRQSLGQGPEFLIYFQGTGAADDSGLPNDRFFAVRPEGSVSTLKIQRTERGDSAVYLCASSPTSGGAPEQFFGPGTRLTVL.

This clone was observed once. The gene calls are TRBV5-1 and TRBJ2-5; possibly TRBD2 for D (5 bases). This CDR3 comprises 14 residues. Germline-derived CDR1 and CDR2 are SGHRS and YFSETQ. Trimming stripped 0 bases from V and 1 base from J, with 7 bases between. In DNA form, the CDR3 reads TGCGCCAGCAGCTTGGGAGGGCTCCAAGAGACCCAGTACTTC. The encoded protein is CASSLGGLQETQYF.

The chain couples TRBV5-6 to TRBJ2-7, with 9 bases aligning to TRBD1. After removal of 4 bases from V and 9 bases from J, the junction contained 17 bases not matched to a gene. CDR1 SGHDT and CDR2 YYEEEE come from the germline V gene. The CDR3 contains 16 residues. The CDR3 DNA is TGTGCCAGCAGCACCGGGACAGGGTTTTCCCATACGGCGCAGTACTTC. This codes for CASSTGTGFSHTAQYF.

The V and J genes are TRBV5-4 and TRBJ2-5; TRBD1 agrees at 9 bases. CDR1 is SGHNT and CDR2 is YYREEE in the germline V gene (reference sequence). Trimming removed 4 bases from V and 5 bases from J; junction bases left unmatched: 6. The CDR3 runs to 14 residues. CDR3 DNA: TGTGCCAGCAGCGGACAGGGGTCAGCGGAGACCCAGTACTTC. Its protein product is CASSGQGSAETQYF.

Concerning this clone itself: This specimen includes other DNA sequences encoding the same CDR3. V gene TRBV7-8 combines with J gene TRBJ1-5; tentatively, D is TRBD1 (6 bases). The ends were cut back, 1 base at V and 2 bases at J, with 12 bases in the middle. Germline CDR1 and CDR2: SGHVS and FQNEAQ. The CDR3 spans 16 residues. In DNA form, the CDR3 reads TGTGCCAGCAGCTTAGGGGGGCGAAATGGCAATCAGCCCCAGCATTTT. Encoded protein: CASSLGGRNGNQPQHF.

This rearrangement joins TRBV7-3 to TRBJ2-1; the D is unclear. V lost 0 bases to trimming and J lost 5 bases, with 8 bases between them. Germline V gives CDR1 SGHTA, CDR2 FQGTGA. The CDR3 consists of 14 residues. CDR3 in amino acids: CASSLTSRDNEQFF. The DNA for the CDR3 is TGTGCCAGCAGCTTAACGTCAAGAGACAATGAGCAGTTCTTC.

The rearrangement links TRBV11-3 to TRBJ2-7; 7 bases fit TRBD2. With 0 bases clipped from V and 4 bases from J, the junction kept 6 bases outside the gene matches. This CDR3 spans 15 amino acids. From germline, CDR1 is SGHNT and CDR2 YENEEA. CDR3 residues: CASSLEGGTGYEQYF. The CDR3 nucleotides are TGTGCCAGCAGCTTAGAGGGAGGGACCGGGTACGAGCAGTACTTC. Combining the CDR3 with reference TRBV11-3 and TRBJ2-7 gives the whole variable domain EAGVVQSPRYKIIEKKQPVAFWCNPISGHNTLYWYLQNLGQGPELLIRYENEEAVDDSQLPKDRFSAERLKGVDSTLKIQPAELGDSAVYLCASSLEGGTGYEQYFGPGTRLTVT.

J is TRBJ2-1 and V is TRBV30, with a possible D match to TRBD1 (6 bases). Trimming removed 1 base at V and 9 bases at J, with 13 bases between. In germline, CDR1 is GTSNPN, CDR2 SVGIG (reference sequence). CDR3 size: 13 residues. For the CDR3, the DNA is TGTGCCTGGAGTGCCGGACTGACAGGTGAGCAGTTCTTC. Encoded protein: CAWSAGLTGEQFF.

V is TRBV7-8 and J is TRBJ1-5, with D perhaps matching TRBD1 (5 bases). In germline, CDR1 is SGHVS, CDR2 FQNEAQ. The CDR3 length is 15 residues. Trimming shortened V by 1 base and J by 3 bases, and 10 bases separated the two germline ends. In DNA form, the CDR3 reads TGTGCCAGCAGCTTAGAGGGGTTTTTCAATCAGCCCCAGCATTTT. It specifies CASSLEGFFNQPQHF.

Only a few counts were recorded for this clone. This sequence joins TRBV19 and TRBJ1-2, with 7 positions matching TRBD1. Germline trimming cut 5 bases from V and 8 bases from J; bases unmatched to any gene: 11. The germline V gene encodes CDR1 LNHDA and CDR2 SQIVND (reference sequence). This CDR3 is 14 amino acids long. As DNA, the CDR3 is TGTGCCAGTAGTGCGGCAGGGCTACAGGGGGGCTACACCTTC. Amino acid sequence: CASSAAGLQGGYTF.

This rearrangement joins TRBV7-9 to TRBJ2-3; 9 nucleotides match TRBD2. V dropped 5 bases and J dropped 5; count of bases not matched to a gene: 5. Germline V lookup: CDR1 SEHNR, CDR2 FQNEAQ (reference sequence). This CDR3 has 14 residues. The CDR3 DNA reads TGTGCCAGCAGCGAGCGGGGGGCGATAGATACGCAGTATTTT. Translating gives CASSERGAIDTQYF.

The V and J genes are TRBV10-3 and TRBJ2-1, with D perhaps TRBD2 (7 bases). Trimming removed 10 bases from V and 6 bases from J, with 13 bases in between. CDR1 and CDR2 (germline): ENHRY, SYGVKD. This CDR3 region has 12 residues. CDR3 bases: TGTGCCAACCGGGGGGCGGGCAATGAGCAGTTCTTC. Its translation: CANRGAGNEQFF.

This chain uses TRBV27 with TRBJ2-7; D might be TRBD2 (5 bases). V lost 6 bases to trimming and J lost 5 bases, with 20 bases between them. Germline V gene sequence: CDR1 MNHEY, CDR2 SMNVEV (reference sequence). The CDR3 is made up of 15 amino acids. The CDR3: CASSPNPITSNEQYF. Written as DNA, the CDR3 is TGTGCCAGCAGCCCAAACCCAATCACTAGTAACGAGCAGTACTTC.

V and J are TRBV5-1 and TRBJ2-5, with TRBD2 matching 8 bases. CDR1 SGHRS and CDR2 YFSETQ come from the germline V gene. With V trimmed by 0 bases and J by 3 bases, 4 bases remained unmatched. The CDR3 runs 15 residues. The CDR3 reads CASSLGVAGKETQYF. Here the CDR3 DNA reads TGCGCCAGCAGCTTGGGAGTAGCGGGGAAAGAGACCCAGTACTTC. The variable domain in full, with the rest retrieved from reference TRBV5-1 and TRBJ2-5, is KAGVTQTPRYLIKTRGQQVTLSCSPISGHRSVSWYQQTPGQGLQFLFEYFSETQRNKGNFPGRFSGRQFSNSRSEMNVSTLELGDSALYLCASSLGVAGKETQYFGPGTRLLVL.